This T cell receptor (beta chain) was recorded in a study of vaccination effects on CD4 cells after COVID-19. Background on the study: Every well housed approximately 2.2 million PBMC, which grew in culture alongside 10 IU/ml IL-2 and approximately 10 ug/ml peptides.

Notes on this clone: Its antigen is as yet unknown.

Only in-frame clones appear in the TCRdb table, and some are missing; sequencing was by immunoSEQ multiplex PCR. The sample shows around 30,000 clones, 60% to 80% of them seen only once. When roughly eleven days of culture had elapsed, CD4+ T cells were isolated. The authors replaced half the medium with IL-2 medium on days 3 and 7. This sample comprised CD4+ T cells from PBMCs cultured without peptide, obtained before COVID-19 vaccination. The origin of this receptor is a human donor who received a COVID-19 vaccine.

CDR3 loop: CASSLARSNQPQHF. For the CDR3, the DNA is TGTGCCAGCAGCTTAGCGAGGAGCAATCAGCCCCAGCATTTT. This rearrangement joins TRBV7-2 to TRBJ1-5, with D hard to call. The CDR3 totals 14 residues. Germline CDR1 is SGHTA and CDR2 is FQGNSA. Trimming took off 0 bases at V and 1 base at J, with 4 bases between the two ends.